A selection of T cell receptor beta chains follows, all from one sample in a study of T cell responses to AZD1222 COVID-19 vaccine. Clones were read by immunoSEQ multiplex PCR, and TCRdb kept only the in-frame ones, dropping some. Among 150,000 to 200,000 clones listed, 90% were seen once. The sample was peripheral blood, taken on day 0 of AZD1222 vaccination. The source of these receptors is an adult in good health. The CDR3 runs from the conserved cysteine through the conserved F or W. The order of the fields is clone size, V gene, J gene, D gene, CDR3 DNA, CDR3 protein. A D gene is named only where the DNA matches it firmly. Rows give clone size only sometimes, using once, few, many, or a class for an expanded clone.

clone_size: -; v_call: TRBV5-5; j_call: TRBJ1-1; d_call: -; cdr3_nt: TGTGCCAGCAGCTTCTGGGGGGGCACTGAAGCTTTCTTT; cdr3_aa: CASSFWGGTEAFF
clone_size: -; v_call: TRBV5-8; j_call: TRBJ2-4; d_call: -; cdr3_nt: TGTGCCAGCAGCGTGGGACGGATGTCTGTCAAAAACATTCAGTACTTC; cdr3_aa: CASSVGRMSVKNIQYF
clone_size: -; v_call: TRBV14; j_call: TRBJ1-2; d_call: -; cdr3_nt: TGTGCCAGCAGCCCGCGGAACCCCTATGGCTACACCTTC; cdr3_aa: CASSPRNPYGYTF
clone_size: -; v_call: TRBV12-3/TRBV12-4; j_call: TRBJ2-1; d_call: -; cdr3_nt: TGTGCCAGCAGTTTACTGCGGTACAATGAGCAGTTCTTC; cdr3_aa: CASSLLRYNEQFF
clone_size: -; v_call: TRBV11-2; j_call: TRBJ1-2; d_call: -; cdr3_nt: TGTGCCAGCAGCTTAGCGGGCCAGGCCTATGGCTACACCTTC; cdr3_aa: CASSLAGQAYGYTF
clone_size: -; v_call: TRBV9; j_call: TRBJ2-1; d_call: TRBD2; cdr3_nt: TGTGCCAGCAGCATTAGCGGGGGGGCCTACAATGAGCAGTTCTTC; cdr3_aa: CASSISGGAYNEQFF
clone_size: -; v_call: TRBV2; j_call: TRBJ2-2; d_call: -; cdr3_nt: TGTGCCAGCCTCGCCGGGGAGCTGTTTTTT; cdr3_aa: CASLAGELFF
clone_size: once; v_call: TRBV9; j_call: TRBJ1-1; d_call: -; cdr3_nt: TGTGCCAGCAGCGTAGGAACAGGGCGGAACACTGAAGCTTTCTTT; cdr3_aa: CASSVGTGRNTEAFF
clone_size: -; v_call: TRBV6-5; j_call: TRBJ1-3; d_call: TRBD1; cdr3_nt: TGTGCCAGCAGAACAGGGGGCTCTGGAAACACCATATATTTT; cdr3_aa: CASRTGGSGNTIYF
clone_size: -; v_call: TRBV2; j_call: TRBJ2-3; d_call: TRBD2; cdr3_nt: TGTGCCAGCAGCGACTGGGGACTAGCGGGGACAGATACGCAGTATTTT; cdr3_aa: CASSDWGLAGTDTQYF
clone_size: once; v_call: TRBV5-6; j_call: TRBJ1-5; d_call: TRBD1; cdr3_nt: TGTGCCAGCAGCCCTGGGGCAGGGGGCCATCAGCCCCAGCATTTT; cdr3_aa: CASSPGAGGHQPQHF